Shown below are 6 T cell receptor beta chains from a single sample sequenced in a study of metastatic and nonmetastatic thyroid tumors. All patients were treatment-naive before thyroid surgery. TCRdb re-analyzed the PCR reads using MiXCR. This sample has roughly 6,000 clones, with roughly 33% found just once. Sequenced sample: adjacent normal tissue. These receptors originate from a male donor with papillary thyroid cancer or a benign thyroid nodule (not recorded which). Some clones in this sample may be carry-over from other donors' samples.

The CDR3 is CASSTEAWGQDTEAFF. CDR3 sequence (DNA): TGTGCCAGCAGCACCGAAGCTTGGGGGCAGGACACTGAAGCTTTCTTT. The V gene is TRBV7-3, the J gene TRBJ1-1; TRBD1 might be the D (6 bases). This CDR3 has 16 residues. Per germline, CDR1 SGHTA and CDR2 FQGTGA. Trimming cost V 5 bases and J 3 bases, with 19 bases left between them.

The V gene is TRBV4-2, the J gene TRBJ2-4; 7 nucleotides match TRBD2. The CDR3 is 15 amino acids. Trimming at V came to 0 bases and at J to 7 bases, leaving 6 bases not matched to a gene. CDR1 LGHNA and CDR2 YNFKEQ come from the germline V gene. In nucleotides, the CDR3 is TGTGCCAGCAGCCAAGATCGTCAGGGAGGGAACATTCAGTACTTC. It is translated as CASSQDRQGGNIQYF.

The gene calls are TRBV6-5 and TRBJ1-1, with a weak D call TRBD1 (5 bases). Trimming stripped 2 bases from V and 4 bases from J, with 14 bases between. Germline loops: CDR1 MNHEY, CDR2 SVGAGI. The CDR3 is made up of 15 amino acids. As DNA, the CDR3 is TGTGCCAGCAGTTACCCTGGATCGGGGGGCACTGAAGCTTTCTTT. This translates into CASSYPGSGGTEAFF.

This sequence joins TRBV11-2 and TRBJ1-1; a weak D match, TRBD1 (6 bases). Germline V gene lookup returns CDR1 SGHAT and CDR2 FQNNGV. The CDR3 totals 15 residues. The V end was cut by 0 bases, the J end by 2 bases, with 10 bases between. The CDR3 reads CASSLDPGGNTEAFF. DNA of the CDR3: TGTGCCAGCAGCTTAGATCCGGGGGGCAACACTGAAGCTTTCTTT.

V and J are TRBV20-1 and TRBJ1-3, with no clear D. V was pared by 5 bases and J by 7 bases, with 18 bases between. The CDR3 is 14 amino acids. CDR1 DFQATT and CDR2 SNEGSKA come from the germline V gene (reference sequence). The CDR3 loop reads CSAPIGGMGNTIYF. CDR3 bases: TGCAGTGCTCCCATTGGCGGTATGGGCAACACCATATATTTT.

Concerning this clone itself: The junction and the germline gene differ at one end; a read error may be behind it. CDR3 DNA sequence: TGTGCCAGCAGGTTAGGATTAGTGGGGGGACTAGCGGGTGAGCAGTTCTTC. It translates to CASRLGLVGGLAGEQFF. V usage is TRBV7-6 and J usage is TRBJ2-1, with TRBD2 matching 12 bases. The germline V gene has CDR1 SGHVS and CDR2 FNYEAQ. This CDR3 comprises 17 residues.